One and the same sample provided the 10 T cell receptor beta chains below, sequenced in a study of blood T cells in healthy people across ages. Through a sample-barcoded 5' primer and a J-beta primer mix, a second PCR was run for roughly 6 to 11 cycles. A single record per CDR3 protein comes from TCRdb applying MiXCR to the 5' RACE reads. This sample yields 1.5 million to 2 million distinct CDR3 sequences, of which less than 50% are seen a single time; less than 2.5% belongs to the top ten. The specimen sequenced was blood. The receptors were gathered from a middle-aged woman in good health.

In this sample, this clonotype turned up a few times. The DNA of the CDR3 is TGTGCCAGCAGCCAACCACAAACGAGCTACGAGCAGTACTTC. This codes for CASSQPQTSYEQYF. The rearrangement joins TRBV4-2 to TRBJ2-7; D remains unclear. Trimming shortened V by 2 bases and J by 3 bases, and 11 bases separated the two germline ends. The germline V gene encodes CDR1 LGHNA and CDR2 YNFKEQ. The CDR3 spans 14 residues.

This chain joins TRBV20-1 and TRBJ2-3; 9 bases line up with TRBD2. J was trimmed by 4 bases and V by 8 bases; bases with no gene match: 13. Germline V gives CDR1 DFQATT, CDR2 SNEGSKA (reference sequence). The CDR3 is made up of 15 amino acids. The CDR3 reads CSWLAGRSVADTQYF. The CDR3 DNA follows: TGCAGTTGGCTAGCGGGGAGGTCTGTCGCAGATACGCAGTATTTT.

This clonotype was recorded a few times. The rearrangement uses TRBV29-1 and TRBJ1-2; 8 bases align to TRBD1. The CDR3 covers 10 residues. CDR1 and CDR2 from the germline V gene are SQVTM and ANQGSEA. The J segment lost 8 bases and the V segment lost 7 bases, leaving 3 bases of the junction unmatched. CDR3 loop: CSGGTGGYTF. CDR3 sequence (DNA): TGCAGCGGGGGGACAGGCGGCTACACCTTC.

Here the CDR3 reads CASSPAGGGSNEQFF. CDR3 bases: TGTGCCAGCAGCCCGGCCGGGGGGGGAAGCAATGAGCAGTTCTTC. This chain joins TRBV4-2 and TRBJ2-1; TRBD2 agrees at 8 bases. This CDR3 is 15 amino acids long. Germline V lookup: CDR1 LGHNA, CDR2 YNFKEQ. The V segment lost 4 bases and the J segment 6 bases; nucleotides outside the gene matches: 8.

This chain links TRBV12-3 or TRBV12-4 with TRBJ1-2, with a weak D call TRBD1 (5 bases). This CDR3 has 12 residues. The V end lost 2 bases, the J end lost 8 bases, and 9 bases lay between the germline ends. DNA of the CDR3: TGTGCCAGCAGTTTAATCAGGACAGGCTACACCTTC. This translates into CASSLIRTGYTF.

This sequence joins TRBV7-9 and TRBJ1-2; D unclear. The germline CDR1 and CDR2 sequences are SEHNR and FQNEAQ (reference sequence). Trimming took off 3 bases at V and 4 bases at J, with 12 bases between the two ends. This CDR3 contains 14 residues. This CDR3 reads CASSFHSERYGYTF. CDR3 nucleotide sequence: TGTGCCAGCAGCTTTCACAGCGAGCGCTATGGCTACACCTTC.

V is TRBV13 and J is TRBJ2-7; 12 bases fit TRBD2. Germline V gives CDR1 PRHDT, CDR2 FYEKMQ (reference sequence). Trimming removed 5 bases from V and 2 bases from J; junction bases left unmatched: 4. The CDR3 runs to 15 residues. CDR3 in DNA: TGTGCCAGCAGCACCTGGACTAGCGGGGCCTACGAGCAGTACTTC. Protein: CASSTWTSGAYEQYF.

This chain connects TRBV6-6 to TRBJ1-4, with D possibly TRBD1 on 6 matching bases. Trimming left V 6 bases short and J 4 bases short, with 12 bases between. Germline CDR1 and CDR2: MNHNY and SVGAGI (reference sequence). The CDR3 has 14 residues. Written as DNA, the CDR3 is TGTGCCAGCAGGCTCAGGGGCTTTAATGAAAAACTGTTTTTT. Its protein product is CASRLRGFNEKLFF.

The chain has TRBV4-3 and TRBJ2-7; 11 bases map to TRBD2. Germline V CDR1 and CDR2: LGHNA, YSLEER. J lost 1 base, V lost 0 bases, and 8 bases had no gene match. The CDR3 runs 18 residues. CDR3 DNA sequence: TGCGCCAGCAGCCAAGATTCTAGCGGGGGGACAAAATCCTACGAGCAGTACTTC. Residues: CASSQDSSGGTKSYEQYF.

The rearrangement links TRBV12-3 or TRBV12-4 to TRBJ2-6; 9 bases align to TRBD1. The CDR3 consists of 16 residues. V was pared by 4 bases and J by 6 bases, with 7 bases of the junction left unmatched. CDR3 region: CASSSLRDRVANVLTF. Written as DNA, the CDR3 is TGTGCCAGCAGTTCACTCCGGGACAGGGTGGCCAACGTCCTGACTTTC.